This TCR beta chain was identified in a study of memory CD4+ T cells and cytomegalovirus serostatus. In germline, CDR1 is MDHEN, CDR2 SYDVKM. Trimming cost V 6 bases and J 3 bases; bases outside gene matches: 4. The CDR3 spans 13 residues. The sort gate was single viable CD3+CD4+CD8-CD45RO+ cells for memory CD4+ T cells. The sample holds one count of this clone. Only in-frame clones appear in the TCRdb table, and some are missing; sequencing was by immunoSEQ multiplex PCR. The sample holds 35,000 to 55,000 clones, approximately 82% seen once. The V gene is TRBV28, the J gene TRBJ2-7; TRBD1 agrees at 8 bases. Sequencing input: memory CD4+ T cells from blood. The clonotype comes from an adult in good health and CMV-seronegative. The CDR3 DNA sequence: TGTGCCAGCAGCCTGGGACAGGTCTACGAGCAGTACTTC. As protein: CASSLGQVYEQYF.